This T cell receptor beta chain was observed in a study of T cell responses to AZD1222 COVID-19 vaccine. With regard to this clone: What it binds is unknown.

The data were produced by immunoSEQ multiplex PCR, yet TCRdb's version contains in-frame clones alone and is incomplete. The data contain over 100,000 clones, over 90% of them singletons. Points from the study as a whole: Spike-specific TCR depth and breadth grew after two AZD1222 doses. The donor cohort was predominantly white British with a female majority, and clonal diversity may have been underestimated. The study identified only five to seven AZD1222 recipients as seropositive at baseline. Spike-spanning, vaccine-associated CD4 TCRs were dominant at 160-218 and 743-854.

In germline, CDR1 is KGHDR, CDR2 SFDVKD. V lost 3 bases and J 3 bases, leaving 8 bases between the germline ends. The CDR3 covers 14 residues. The sequence derives from an adult in good health. The V gene is TRBV24-1, the J gene TRBJ2-1; D gene unclear. The sample in question was peripheral blood, obtained on day 0 of AZD1222 vaccination. The CDR3 spells CATSDRAGYNEQFF. Written as DNA, the CDR3 is TGTGCCACCAGTGATCGGGCTGGCTACAATGAGCAGTTCTTC.